A selection of T cell receptor beta chains follows, all from one sample in a study of beta chain features in type 1 diabetes. TCRdb's table, derived via immunoSEQ multiplex PCR, lists solely in-frame clones and lacks some. The sample gives about 930,000 clones, roughly a sixth of which show up once; 0.023% is in the top ten. Material for sequencing was naive CD4+ T cells from blood. These receptors all stem from a woman under 30 in good health. Each CDR3 is given with its conserved first and last residue. D genes are given only for firm matches. The size field is filled for only some rows; it gives once, few, many or a size class.

clone size: NA; D gene: NA; J gene: TRBJ2-1; V gene: TRBV5-1; CDR3 DNA: TGCGCCAGCAGCCTAGGGGTTCACCCCTCCTACAATGAGCAGTTCTTC; CDR3 protein: CASSLGVHPSYNEQFF
clone size: few; D gene: TRBD2; J gene: TRBJ2-1; V gene: TRBV10-3; CDR3 DNA: TGTGCCATCAGGGGACTAGCGGGGAACAATGAGCAGTTCTTC; CDR3 protein: CAIRGLAGNNEQFF
clone size: NA; D gene: NA; J gene: TRBJ2-1; V gene: TRBV11-2; CDR3 DNA: TGTGCCAGCAGCCCACAGTTGGTTGAGCAGTTCTTC; CDR3 protein: CASSPQLVEQFF
clone size: few; D gene: NA; J gene: TRBJ2-5; V gene: TRBV7-9; CDR3 DNA: TGTGCCAGCAGCTTAGGTAACGGGGAAGAGACCCAGTACTTC; CDR3 protein: CASSLGNGEETQYF
clone size: few; D gene: NA; J gene: TRBJ2-2; V gene: TRBV5-8; CDR3 DNA: TGTGCCAGCAGCTTGGTTGCAGTGGATATCGGGGAGCTGTTTTTT; CDR3 protein: CASSLVAVDIGELFF
clone size: few; D gene: NA; J gene: TRBJ2-7; V gene: TRBV5-1; CDR3 DNA: TGCGCCAGCAGCAGAGGGACAAGCTCCTACGAGCAGTACTTC; CDR3 protein: CASSRGTSSYEQYF
clone size: NA; D gene: NA; J gene: TRBJ2-2; V gene: TRBV5-1; CDR3 DNA: TGCGCCAGCAGTTACGAGAGGTCGAACACCGGGGAGCTGTTTTTT; CDR3 protein: CASSYERSNTGELFF
clone size: few; D gene: NA; J gene: TRBJ1-2; V gene: TRBV18; CDR3 DNA: TGTGCCAGCTCACCATCGGGCCTAAACTATGGCTACACCTTC; CDR3 protein: CASSPSGLNYGYTF
clone size: NA; D gene: TRBD1; J gene: TRBJ2-5; V gene: TRBV20-1; CDR3 DNA: TGCAGTGCTTACAGGGGTGAGACCCAGTACTTC; CDR3 protein: CSAYRGETQYF
clone size: few; D gene: NA; J gene: TRBJ2-6; V gene: TRBV29-1; CDR3 DNA: TGCAGCGTTGCCTCCTCTGGGGCCAACGTCCTGACTTTC; CDR3 protein: CSVASSGANVLTF
clone size: few; D gene: NA; J gene: TRBJ2-7; V gene: TRBV7-6; CDR3 DNA: TGTGCCAGCAGCTTAGGCTCAGGGCCGAGAGTGTACTACGAGCAGTACTTC; CDR3 protein: CASSLGSGPRVYYEQYF
clone size: NA; D gene: NA; J gene: TRBJ1-2; V gene: TRBV11-2; CDR3 DNA: TGTGCCAGCAGCCGGGACACACGTCCAAACTGGTATGGCTACACCTTC; CDR3 protein: CASSRDTRPNWYGYTF
clone size: NA; D gene: TRBD2; J gene: TRBJ2-5; V gene: TRBV6-6; CDR3 DNA: TGTGCCAGCAGCGGACTAGCGGGAGGCCGGGAGACCCAGTACTTC; CDR3 protein: CASSGLAGGRETQYF
clone size: few; D gene: TRBD2; J gene: TRBJ2-1; V gene: TRBV11-2; CDR3 DNA: TGTGCCAGCAGCTTACGGGAGGGGTCCTACAATGAGCAGTTCTTC; CDR3 protein: CASSLREGSYNEQFF
clone size: NA; D gene: TRBD2; J gene: TRBJ2-2; V gene: TRBV5-1; CDR3 DNA: TGCGCCAGCAGAGGACTAGCGGACAACACCGGGGAGCTGTTTTTT; CDR3 protein: CASRGLADNTGELFF
clone size: NA; D gene: NA; J gene: TRBJ2-7; V gene: TRBV28; CDR3 DNA: TGTGCCAGCTGGGGGGTGGGCGAGCAGTACTTC; CDR3 protein: CASWGVGEQYF
clone size: NA; D gene: NA; J gene: TRBJ2-1; V gene: TRBV6-5; CDR3 DNA: TGTGCCACCATGGGTGGGGGGAGATACAATGAGCAGTTCTTC; CDR3 protein: CATMGGGRYNEQFF
clone size: NA; D gene: TRBD1; J gene: TRBJ1-5; V gene: TRBV6-1; CDR3 DNA: TGTGCCAGCAGTGAACCGGACAGGGTTTGGCCCCAGCATTTT; CDR3 protein: CASSEPDRVWPQHF
clone size: few; D gene: NA; J gene: TRBJ1-2; V gene: TRBV9; CDR3 DNA: TGTGCCAGCAGCCCCACGACAGGTCTTTCGTTTGGCTACACCTTC; CDR3 protein: CASSPTTGLSFGYTF
clone size: few; D gene: TRBD2; J gene: TRBJ2-1; V gene: TRBV28; CDR3 DNA: TGTGCCAGCAGTTTCCATAGCGGGAGCGGGGCCTACAATGAGCAGTTCTTC; CDR3 protein: CASSFHSGSGAYNEQFF
clone size: few; D gene: NA; J gene: TRBJ2-1; V gene: TRBV29-1; CDR3 DNA: TGCAGCGTTGGAGCGTATGAGCAGTTCTTC; CDR3 protein: CSVGAYEQFF
clone size: NA; D gene: NA; J gene: TRBJ1-3; V gene: TRBV19; CDR3 DNA: TGTGCCAGTAGTAGCCCAGCCGCTGGAAACACCATATATTTT; CDR3 protein: CASSSPAAGNTIYF
clone size: few; D gene: NA; J gene: TRBJ1-5; V gene: TRBV5-6; CDR3 DNA: TGTGCCAGCAGCTTGGTGGGTCAGCCCCAGCATTTT; CDR3 protein: CASSLVGQPQHF
clone size: few; D gene: NA; J gene: TRBJ2-3; V gene: TRBV28; CDR3 DNA: TGTGCCAGCAGTTTTCGAACAAGTAGCACAGATACGCAGTATTTT; CDR3 protein: CASSFRTSSTDTQYF
clone size: NA; D gene: NA; J gene: TRBJ1-5; V gene: TRBV7-2; CDR3 DNA: TGTGCCAGCACCCTAGCCATGAAACACGGACCCAATCAGCCCCAGCATTTT; CDR3 protein: CASTLAMKHGPNQPQHF
clone size: few; D gene: TRBD1; J gene: TRBJ1-3; V gene: TRBV7-9; CDR3 DNA: TGTGCCAGCAGCTTAGCAGGGGGCTCGCGAAACACCATATATTTT; CDR3 protein: CASSLAGGSRNTIYF
clone size: few; D gene: NA; J gene: TRBJ2-5; V gene: TRBV25-1; CDR3 DNA: TGTGCCAGCAGTGATCGGGGCAGCTTATCGGCGACCCAGTACTTC; CDR3 protein: CASSDRGSLSATQYF
clone size: NA; D gene: TRBD2; J gene: TRBJ2-2; V gene: TRBV27; CDR3 DNA: TGTGCCAACAGTTTGCAGCGGGGTTTTGTAGCCGGGGAGCTGTTTTTT; CDR3 protein: CANSLQRGFVAGELFF
clone size: few; D gene: TRBD2; J gene: TRBJ2-3; V gene: TRBV28; CDR3 DNA: TGTGCCAGCAGTTTGGGGGGGAGTCGCACAGATACGCAGTATTTT; CDR3 protein: CASSLGGSRTDTQYF
clone size: few; D gene: NA; J gene: TRBJ1-2; V gene: TRBV15; CDR3 DNA: TGTGCCACCAGCAGAACCGGGGGGATGGCTAACTATGGCTACACCTTC; CDR3 protein: CATSRTGGMANYGYTF
clone size: few; D gene: NA; J gene: TRBJ2-3; V gene: TRBV23-1; CDR3 DNA: TGCGCCAGCCAGGGGCTAGGGGGGTATTTT; CDR3 protein: CASQGLGGYF
clone size: NA; D gene: TRBD2; J gene: TRBJ2-5; V gene: TRBV15; CDR3 DNA: TGTGCCACCAGCAGAGGGGGGACTAGCGGTCAAGAGACCCAGTACTTC; CDR3 protein: CATSRGGTSGQETQYF
clone size: few; D gene: TRBD1; J gene: TRBJ1-5; V gene: TRBV5-1; CDR3 DNA: TGCGCCAGCAGCTTGGGACAGGGTCAGCCCCAGCATTTT; CDR3 protein: CASSLGQGQPQHF
clone size: NA; D gene: NA; J gene: TRBJ2-7; V gene: TRBV10-3; CDR3 DNA: TGTGCCACCCAGGCGAGTCTCGGGACAAATACAACCTACGAGCAGTACTTC; CDR3 protein: CATQASLGTNTTYEQYF
clone size: NA; D gene: NA; J gene: TRBJ2-3; V gene: TRBV4-2; CDR3 DNA: TGTGCCAGCAGCCTCGGGGGCGGCCCAGATACGCAGTATTTT; CDR3 protein: CASSLGGGPDTQYF
clone size: few; D gene: TRBD2; J gene: TRBJ2-1; V gene: TRBV7-3; CDR3 DNA: TGTGCCAGCAGCCTAAGCGGGGGGAACAATGAGCAGTTCTTC; CDR3 protein: CASSLSGGNNEQFF
clone size: few; D gene: NA; J gene: TRBJ1-1; V gene: TRBV20-1; CDR3 DNA: TGCAGTGCTAGAAGGCACACTGAAGCTTTCTTT; CDR3 protein: CSARRHTEAFF
clone size: few; D gene: NA; J gene: TRBJ1-5; V gene: TRBV10-3; CDR3 DNA: TGTGCCATCAGTGTTGATAGCAATCAGCCCCAGCATTTT; CDR3 protein: CAISVDSNQPQHF
clone size: NA; D gene: NA; J gene: TRBJ1-5; V gene: TRBV2; CDR3 DNA: TGTGCCAGCAGGGGACGAAACAATCAGCCCCAGCATTTT; CDR3 protein: CASRGRNNQPQHF